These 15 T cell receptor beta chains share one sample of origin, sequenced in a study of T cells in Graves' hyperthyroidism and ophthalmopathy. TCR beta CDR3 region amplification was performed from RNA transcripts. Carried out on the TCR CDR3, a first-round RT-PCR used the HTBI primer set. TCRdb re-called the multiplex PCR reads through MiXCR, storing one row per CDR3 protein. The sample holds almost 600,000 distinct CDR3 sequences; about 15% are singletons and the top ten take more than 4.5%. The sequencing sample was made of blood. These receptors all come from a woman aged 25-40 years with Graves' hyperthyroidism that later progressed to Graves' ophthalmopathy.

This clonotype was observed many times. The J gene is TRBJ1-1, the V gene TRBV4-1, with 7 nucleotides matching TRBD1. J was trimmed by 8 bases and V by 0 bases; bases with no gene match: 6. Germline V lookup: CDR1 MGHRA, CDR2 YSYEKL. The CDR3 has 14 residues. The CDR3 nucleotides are TGCGCCAGCAGCCAAGATTTAGGACAGGCCGAAGCTTTCTTT. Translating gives CASSQDLGQAEAFF.

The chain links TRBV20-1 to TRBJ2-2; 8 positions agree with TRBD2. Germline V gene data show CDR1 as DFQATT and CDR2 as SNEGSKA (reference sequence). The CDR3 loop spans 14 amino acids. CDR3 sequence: CSTRGLGNTGELFF. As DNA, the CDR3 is TGCAGCACCCGGGGACTAGGGAACACCGGGGAGCTGTTTTTT.

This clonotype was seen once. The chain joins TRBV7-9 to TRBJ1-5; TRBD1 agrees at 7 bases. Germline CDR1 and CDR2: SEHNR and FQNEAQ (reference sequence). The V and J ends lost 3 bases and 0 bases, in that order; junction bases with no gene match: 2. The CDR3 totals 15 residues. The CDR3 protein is CASSFWTGSNQPQHF. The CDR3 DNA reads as TGTGCCAGCAGCTTCTGGACAGGTAGCAATCAGCCCCAGCATTTT.

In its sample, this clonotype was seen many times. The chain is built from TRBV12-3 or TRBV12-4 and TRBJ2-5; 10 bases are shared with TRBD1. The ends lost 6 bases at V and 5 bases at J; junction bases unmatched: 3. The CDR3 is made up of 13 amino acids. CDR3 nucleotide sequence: TGTGCCAGCAGCAAGGGACAGGGGGAGACCCAGTACTTC. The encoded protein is CASSKGQGETQYF.

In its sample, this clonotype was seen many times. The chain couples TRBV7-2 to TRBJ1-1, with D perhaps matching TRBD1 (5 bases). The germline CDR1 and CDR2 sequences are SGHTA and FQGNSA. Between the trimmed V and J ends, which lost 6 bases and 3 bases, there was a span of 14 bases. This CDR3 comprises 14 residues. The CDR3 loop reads CASRRGWRDTEAFF. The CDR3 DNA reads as TGTGCCAGCAGGCGGGGGTGGAGGGACACTGAAGCTTTCTTT.

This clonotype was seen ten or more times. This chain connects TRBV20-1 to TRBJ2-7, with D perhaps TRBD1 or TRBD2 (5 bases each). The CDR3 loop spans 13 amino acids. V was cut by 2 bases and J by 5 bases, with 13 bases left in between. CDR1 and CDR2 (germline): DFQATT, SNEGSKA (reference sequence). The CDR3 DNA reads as TGCAGTGCTAGATGGGGGTTTGGGAACGAGCAGTACTTC. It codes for CSARWGFGNEQYF.

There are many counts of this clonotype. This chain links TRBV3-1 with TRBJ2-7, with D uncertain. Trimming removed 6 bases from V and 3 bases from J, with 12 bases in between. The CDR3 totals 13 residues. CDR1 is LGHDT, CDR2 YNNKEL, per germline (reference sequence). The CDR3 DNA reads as TGTGCCAGCAGATTGGACGGTGTCTACGAGCAGTACTTC. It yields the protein CASRLDGVYEQYF.

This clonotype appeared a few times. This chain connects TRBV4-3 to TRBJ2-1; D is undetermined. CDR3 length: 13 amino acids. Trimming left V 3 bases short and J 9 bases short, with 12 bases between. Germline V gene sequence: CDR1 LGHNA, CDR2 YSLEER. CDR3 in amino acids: CASSQGFGAEQFF. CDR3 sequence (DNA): TGCGCCAGCAGCCAGGGCTTCGGCGCTGAGCAGTTCTTC.

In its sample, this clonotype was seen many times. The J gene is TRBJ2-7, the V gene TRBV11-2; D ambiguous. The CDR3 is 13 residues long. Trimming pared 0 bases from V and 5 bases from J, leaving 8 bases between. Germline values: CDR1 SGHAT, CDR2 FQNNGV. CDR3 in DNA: TGTGCCAGCAGCTTAGAACAGCTCGACGAGCAGTACTTC. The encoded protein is CASSLEQLDEQYF.

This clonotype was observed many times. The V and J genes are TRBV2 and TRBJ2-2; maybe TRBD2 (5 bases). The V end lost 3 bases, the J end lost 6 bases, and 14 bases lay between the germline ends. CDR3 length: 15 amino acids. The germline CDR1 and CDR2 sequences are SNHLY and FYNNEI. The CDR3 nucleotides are TGTGCCAGCAGTGATTCCGCGGGTTCGTCCGGGGAGCTGTTTTTT. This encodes CASSDSAGSSGELFF. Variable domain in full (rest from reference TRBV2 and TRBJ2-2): EPEVTQTPSHQVTQMGQEVILRCVPISNHLYFYWYRQILGQKVEFLVSFYNNEISEKSEIFDDQFSVERPDGSNFTLKIRSTKLEDSAMYFCASSDSAGSSGELFFGEGSRLTVL.

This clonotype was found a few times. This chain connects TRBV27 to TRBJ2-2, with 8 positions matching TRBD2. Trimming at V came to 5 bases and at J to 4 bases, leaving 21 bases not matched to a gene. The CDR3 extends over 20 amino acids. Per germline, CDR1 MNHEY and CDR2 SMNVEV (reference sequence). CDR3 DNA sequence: TGTGCCAGCAGTCCTCCGGTTTCGGGAGGGCCTGGGAAGGTCACCGGGGAGCTGTTTTTT. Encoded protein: CASSPPVSGGPGKVTGELFF.

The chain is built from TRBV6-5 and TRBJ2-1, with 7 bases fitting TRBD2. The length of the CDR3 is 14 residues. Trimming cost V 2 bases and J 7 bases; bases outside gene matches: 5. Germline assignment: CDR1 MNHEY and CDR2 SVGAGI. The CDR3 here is CASSYGLAENEQFF. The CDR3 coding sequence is TGTGCCAGCAGTTACGGGCTAGCGGAGAATGAGCAGTTCTTC.

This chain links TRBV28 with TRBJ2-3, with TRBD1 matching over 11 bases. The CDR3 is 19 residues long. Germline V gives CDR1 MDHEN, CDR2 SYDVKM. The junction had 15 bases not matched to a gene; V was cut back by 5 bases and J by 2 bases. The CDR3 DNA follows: TGTGCCAGCAGTCAAGTAGGGACAGGGGGTAGCCTCTTCACAGATACGCAGTATTTT. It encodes CASSQVGTGGSLFTDTQYF.

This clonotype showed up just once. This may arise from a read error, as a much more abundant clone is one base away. The CDR3, as DNA: TGTGCCAGCAGCCCTCCGGGACAGGGTAGAGATACGCAGTATTTT. This encodes CASSPPGQGRDTQYF. The chain couples TRBV7-2 to TRBJ2-3; 9 nucleotides agree with TRBD1. This CDR3 is built from 15 residues. CDR1 SGHTA and CDR2 FQGNSA come from the germline V gene. Losses at the gene ends were 5 bases for V and 5 bases for J; bases not matched to a gene: 8.

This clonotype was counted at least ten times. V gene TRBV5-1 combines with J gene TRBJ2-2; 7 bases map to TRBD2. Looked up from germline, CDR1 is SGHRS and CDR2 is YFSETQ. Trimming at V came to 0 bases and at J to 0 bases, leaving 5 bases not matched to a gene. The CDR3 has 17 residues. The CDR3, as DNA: TGCGCCAGCAGCTTGGAGGGCGGGAGCACGAACACCGGGGAGCTGTTTTTT. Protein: CASSLEGGSTNTGELFF. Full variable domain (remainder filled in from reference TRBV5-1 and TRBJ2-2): KAGVTQTPRYLIKTRGQQVTLSCSPISGHRSVSWYQQTPGQGLQFLFEYFSETQRNKGNFPGRFSGRQFSNSRSEMNVSTLELGDSALYLCASSLEGGSTNTGELFFGEGSRLTVL.